A single sample is the source of the 13 T cell receptor beta chains below, sequenced in a study of response to subunit inactivated influenza vaccine. TCRdb passed the RT-PCR reads through MiXCR, listing each CDR3 protein once. The repertoire holds about 500,000 distinct CDR3 sequences, with 15% to 20% as singletons. The source material was CD4+ T cells sorted from PBMCs, sampled around 25 months after vaccination. The receptor set was obtained from a man between 50 and 70 years old who received an inactivated influenza vaccine.

This clonotype appeared a few times. The chain is built from TRBV7-9 and TRBJ1-2, with 8 bases aligning to TRBD1. Germline CDR1 is SEHNR and CDR2 is FQNEAQ (reference sequence). CDR3 length: 16 amino acids. V lost 4 bases to trimming and J lost 5 bases; unmatched junction nucleotides: 12. CDR3 bases: TGTGCCAGCAGCTATCTCGGACAGGGAACAAAATATGGCTACACCTTC. Its translation: CASSYLGQGTKYGYTF.

This clonotype was counted between two and nine times. The J gene is TRBJ2-3, the V gene TRBV6-1; TRBD1 agrees at 7 bases. The V and J ends lost 11 bases and 4 bases, in that order; junction bases with no gene match: 12. CDR3 length equals 14 residues. Germline CDR1 MNHNS, CDR2 SASEGT. For the CDR3, the DNA is TGTGCCTCCTCCAGACAGGGTGGCCCAGATACGCAGTATTTT. Protein sequence: CASSRQGGPDTQYF.

This clonotype was observed a handful of times. The chain joins TRBV6-1 to TRBJ2-1; D is uncertain. This CDR3 region has 17 residues. V shed 6 bases and J shed 6 bases, with 24 bases lying between them. Looked up from germline, CDR1 is MNHNS and CDR2 is SASEGT. For the CDR3, the DNA is TGTGCCAGCAGATCCCGGATTTCGGGCCTACAGACCAATGAGCAGTTCTTC. It translates to CASRSRISGLQTNEQFF.

This rearrangement joins TRBV5-1 to TRBJ2-3; possibly TRBD1 or TRBD2 for D (5 bases each). Trimming removed 0 bases at V and 2 bases at J, with 10 bases between. This CDR3 is built from 15 residues. Germline-derived CDR1 and CDR2 are SGHRS and YFSETQ. The CDR3 sequence: CASSLDGDPTDTQYF. As DNA, the CDR3 is TGCGCCAGCAGCTTGGATGGGGACCCCACAGATACGCAGTATTTT.

The V and J genes are TRBV12-3 or TRBV12-4 and TRBJ1-5; D call uncertain. V was clipped by 6 bases and J by 2 bases, with 8 bases between them. This CDR3 is 13 amino acids long. The CDR3: CASRTEGNQPQHF. In DNA, the CDR3 is TGTGCCAGCAGAACGGAGGGCAATCAGCCCCAGCATTTT.

This clonotype was seen more than once but under ten times. The rearrangement joins TRBV20-1 to TRBJ2-5; D may be TRBD2 (6 bases). Trimming took off 4 bases at V and 5 bases at J, with 17 bases between the two ends. This CDR3 contains 14 residues. Germline V gene sequence: CDR1 DFQATT, CDR2 SNEGSKA (reference sequence). CDR3 region: CSAIGPGEGETQYF. The CDR3 DNA reads as TGCAGTGCTATAGGCCCGGGGGAAGGGGAGACCCAGTACTTC.

At least ten counts were recorded for this clonotype. V gene TRBV20-1 combines with J gene TRBJ1-2; a possible D gene is TRBD1 (5 bases). Trimming removed 3 bases from V and 1 base from J, with 18 bases in between. Germline CDR1 DFQATT, CDR2 SNEGSKA (reference sequence). This CDR3 has 16 amino acids. CDR3 loop: CSARSLGAPSNYGYTF. CDR3 nucleotide sequence: TGCAGTGCTAGGTCACTAGGGGCGCCGAGTAACTATGGCTACACCTTC.

This clonotype came up a few times. The chain has TRBV4-3 and TRBJ2-3, with D possibly being TRBD1 (6 bases). CDR3 size: 14 residues. V was shortened by 4 bases and J by 5 bases, with 13 bases between the two germline ends. Germline CDR1 LGHNA, CDR2 YSLEER. The CDR3 loop reads CASSLSRDKDTQYF. DNA for the CDR3: TGCGCCAGCAGCCTCTCCCGGGACAAAGATACGCAGTATTTT.

The rearrangement joins TRBV7-2 to TRBJ2-7; D remains unclear. CDR1 SGHTA and CDR2 FQGNSA come from the germline V gene. Trimming shortened V by 6 bases and J by 1 base, and 16 bases separated the two germline ends. The length of the CDR3 is 15 residues. The CDR3 DNA reads as TGTGCCAGCAGGCCCCTGCCCACCCCTTCCTACGAGCAGTACTTC. Amino acids: CASRPLPTPSYEQYF.

A few counts support this clonotype. The chain uses TRBV6-2 or TRBV6-3 and TRBJ2-7; TRBD2 might be the D (5 bases). V was cut by 8 bases and J by 1 base, with 15 bases left in between. CDR1 is MNHEY and CDR2 is SVGEGT in the germline V gene. This CDR3 is 14 amino acids long. The CDR3 DNA reads as TGTGCCAGCCTGTCCCCTGCGGGTTCCTACGAGCAGTACTTC. This sequence encodes CASLSPAGSYEQYF.

This clonotype appeared a few times. This chain links TRBV12-3 or TRBV12-4 with TRBJ2-3; D remains ambiguous. With 2 bases removed from V and 6 bases from J, the gap between germline ends came to 9 bases. The CDR3 runs to 13 residues. The CDR3 region has the DNA TGTGCCAGCAGTTTAATACGGGCTGATACGCAGTATTTT. Translated: CASSLIRADTQYF.

The chain uses TRBV6-2 or TRBV6-3 and TRBJ2-1; 7 bases match TRBD2. The CDR3 extends over 13 amino acids. Per the germline V gene, CDR1 is MNHEY and CDR2 is SVGEGT. V lost 2 bases to trimming and J lost 11 bases; unmatched junction nucleotides: 6. CDR3 DNA: TGTGCCAGCAGTTACGACGCGGGAGTTCAGCAGTTCTTC. It codes for CASSYDAGVQQFF.

This clonotype appeared a few times. The V and J genes are TRBV20-1 and TRBJ2-7; the D gene is possibly TRBD1 (6 bases). CDR3 length: 13 amino acids. Germline V gene data show CDR1 as DFQATT and CDR2 as SNEGSKA (reference sequence). Trimming shortened V by 4 bases and J by 5 bases, and 15 bases separated the two germline ends. In nucleotides, the CDR3 is TGCAGTGCTAACCGCCAGGGGCCGGACGAGCAGTACTTC. Encoded protein: CSANRQGPDEQYF.